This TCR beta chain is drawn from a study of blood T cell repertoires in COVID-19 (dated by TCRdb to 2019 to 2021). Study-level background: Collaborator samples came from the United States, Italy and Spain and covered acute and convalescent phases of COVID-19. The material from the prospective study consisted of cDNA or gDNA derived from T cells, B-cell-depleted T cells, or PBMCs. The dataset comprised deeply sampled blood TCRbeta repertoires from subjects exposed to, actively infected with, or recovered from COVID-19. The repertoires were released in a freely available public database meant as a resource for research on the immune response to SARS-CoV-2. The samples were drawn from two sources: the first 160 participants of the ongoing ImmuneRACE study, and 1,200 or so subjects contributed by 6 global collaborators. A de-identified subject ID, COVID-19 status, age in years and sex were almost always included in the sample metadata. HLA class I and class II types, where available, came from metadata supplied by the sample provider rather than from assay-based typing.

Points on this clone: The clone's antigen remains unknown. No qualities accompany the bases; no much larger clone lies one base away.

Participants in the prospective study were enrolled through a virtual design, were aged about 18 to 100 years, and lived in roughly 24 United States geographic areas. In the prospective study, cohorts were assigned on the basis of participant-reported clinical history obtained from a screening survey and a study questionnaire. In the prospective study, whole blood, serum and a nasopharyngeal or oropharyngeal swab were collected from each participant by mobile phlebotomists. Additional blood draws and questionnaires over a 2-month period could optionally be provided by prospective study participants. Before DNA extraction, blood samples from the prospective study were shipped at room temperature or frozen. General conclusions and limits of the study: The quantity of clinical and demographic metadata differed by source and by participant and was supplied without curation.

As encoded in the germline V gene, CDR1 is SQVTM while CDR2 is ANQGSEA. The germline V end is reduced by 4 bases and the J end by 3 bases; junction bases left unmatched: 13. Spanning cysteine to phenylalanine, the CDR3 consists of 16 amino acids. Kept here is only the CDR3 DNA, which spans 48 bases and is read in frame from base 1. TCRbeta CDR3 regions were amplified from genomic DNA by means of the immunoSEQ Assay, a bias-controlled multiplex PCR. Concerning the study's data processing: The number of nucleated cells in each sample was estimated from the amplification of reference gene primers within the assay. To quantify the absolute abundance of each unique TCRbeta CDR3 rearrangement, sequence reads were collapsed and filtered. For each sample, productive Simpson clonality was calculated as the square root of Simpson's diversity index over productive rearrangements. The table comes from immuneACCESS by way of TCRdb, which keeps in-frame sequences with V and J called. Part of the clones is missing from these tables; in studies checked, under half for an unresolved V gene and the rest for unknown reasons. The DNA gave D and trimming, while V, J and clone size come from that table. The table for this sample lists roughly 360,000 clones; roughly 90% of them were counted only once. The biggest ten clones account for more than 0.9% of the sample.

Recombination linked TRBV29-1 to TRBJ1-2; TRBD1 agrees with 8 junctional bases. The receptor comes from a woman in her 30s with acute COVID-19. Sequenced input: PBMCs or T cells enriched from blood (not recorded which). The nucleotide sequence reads TGCAGCGTTGGGGGGTTTAGGACAGGGTCGGACTATGGCTACACCTTC. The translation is CSVGGFRTGSDYGYTF. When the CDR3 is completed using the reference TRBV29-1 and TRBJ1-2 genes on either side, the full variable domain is SAVISQKPSRDICQRGTSLTIQCQVDSQVTMMFWYRQQPGQSLTLIATANQGSEATYESGFVIDKFPISRPNLTFSTLTVSNMSPEDSSIYLCSVGGFRTGSDYGYTFGSGTRLTVV.